This T cell receptor (beta chain) was captured by sequencing in a study of blood T cell repertoires in COVID-19. Cohort placement rested on clinical history that participants reported themselves. The CDR3 extends over 17 amino acids. V lost 4 bases to trimming and J lost 6 bases; unmatched junction nucleotides: 16. CDR1 and CDR2 (germline): SGHNT, YYREEE (reference sequence). In the study's own analysis: Amplified reference gene primers provided the basis for estimating nucleated cell counts. The assay was immunoSEQ multiplex PCR, and TCRdb's table has in-frame clones only and misses some. The DNA was the basis for D and trimming; V, J and clone size are from that table. The table has about 140,000 clones, 60% to 80% seen once; the top ten hold roughly 2.9%.

This chain connects TRBV5-4 to TRBJ2-3; 8 nucleotides align to TRBD2. This receptor was obtained from a woman in her forties or fifties who had recovered from COVID-19. The specimen was PBMCs or T cells enriched from blood (not recorded which). Here the CDR3 reads CASSPVAGGRPQDTQYF. The CDR3 nucleotides are TGTGCCAGCAGCCCGGTAGCGGGCGGGAGGCCCCAGGATACGCAGTATTTT. Full variable domain (remainder filled in from reference TRBV5-4 and TRBJ2-3): ETGVTQSPTHLIKTRGQQVTLRCSSQSGHNTVSWYQQALGQGPQFIFQYYREEENGRGNFPPRFSGLQFPNYSSELNVNALELDDSALYLCASSPVAGGRPQDTQYFGPGTRLTVL.